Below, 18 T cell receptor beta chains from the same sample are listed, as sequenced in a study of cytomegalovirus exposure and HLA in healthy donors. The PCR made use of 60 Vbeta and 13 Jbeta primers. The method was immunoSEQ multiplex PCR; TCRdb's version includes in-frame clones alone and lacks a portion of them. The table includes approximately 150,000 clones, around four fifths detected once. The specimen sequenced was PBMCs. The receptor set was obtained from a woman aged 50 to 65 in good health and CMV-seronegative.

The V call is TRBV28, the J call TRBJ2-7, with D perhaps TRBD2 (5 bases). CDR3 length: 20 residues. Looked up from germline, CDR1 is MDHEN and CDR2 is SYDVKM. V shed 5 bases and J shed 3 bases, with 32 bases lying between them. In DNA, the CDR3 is TGTGCCAGCAGTCACCAACGGAGATGGGCCGATTTACGGGATCACTACGAGCAGTACTTC. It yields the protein CASSHQRRWADLRDHYEQYF. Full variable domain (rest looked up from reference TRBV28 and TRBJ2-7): DVKVTQSSRYLVKRTGEKVFLECVQDMDHENMFWYRQDPGLGLRLIYFSYDVKMKEKGDIPEGYSVSREKKERFSLILESASTNQTSMYLCASSHQRRWADLRDHYEQYFGPGTRLTVT.

The DNA for the CDR3 is TGTGCCAGCGGGGACAGGGTGATAGAAGGCTACACCTTC. It encodes CASGDRVIEGYTF. V gene TRBV2 combines with J gene TRBJ1-2; TRBD1 agrees at 9 bases. V was clipped by 8 bases and J by 8 bases; unmatched bases: 9. The CDR3 has 13 amino acids. CDR1 and CDR2 from the germline V gene are SNHLY and FYNNEI.

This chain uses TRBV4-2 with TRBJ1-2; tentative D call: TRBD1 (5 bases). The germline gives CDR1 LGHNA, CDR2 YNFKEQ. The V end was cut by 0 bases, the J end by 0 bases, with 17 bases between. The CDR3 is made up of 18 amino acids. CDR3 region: CASSQDGGSGSTNYGYTF. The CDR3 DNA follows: TGTGCCAGCAGCCAAGATGGGGGGTCAGGGTCCACTAACTATGGCTACACCTTC.

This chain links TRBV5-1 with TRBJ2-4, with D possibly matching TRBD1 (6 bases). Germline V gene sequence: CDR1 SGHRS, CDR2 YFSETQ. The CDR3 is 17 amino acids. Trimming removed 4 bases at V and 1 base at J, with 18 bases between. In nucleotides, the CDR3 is TGCGCCAGCAGCATATACACAGGGACGTCGGCCAAAAACATTCAGTACTTC. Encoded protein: CASSIYTGTSAKNIQYF. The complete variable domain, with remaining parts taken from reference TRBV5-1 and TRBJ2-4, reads KAGVTQTPRYLIKTRGQQVTLSCSPISGHRSVSWYQQTPGQGLQFLFEYFSETQRNKGNFPGRFSGRQFSNSRSEMNVSTLELGDSALYLCASSIYTGTSAKNIQYFGAGTRLSVL.

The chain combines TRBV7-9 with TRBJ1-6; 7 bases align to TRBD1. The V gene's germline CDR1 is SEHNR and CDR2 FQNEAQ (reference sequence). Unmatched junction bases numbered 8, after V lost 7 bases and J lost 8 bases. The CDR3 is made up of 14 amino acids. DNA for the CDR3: TGTGCCAGCACCGAAACAACAGGGGATTCACCCCTCCACTTT. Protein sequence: CASTETTGDSPLHF.

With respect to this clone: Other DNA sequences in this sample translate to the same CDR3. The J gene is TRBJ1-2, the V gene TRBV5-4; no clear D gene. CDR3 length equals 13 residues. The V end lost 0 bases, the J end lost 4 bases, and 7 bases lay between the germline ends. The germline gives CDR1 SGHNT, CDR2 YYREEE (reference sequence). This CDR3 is CASSLGQIYGYTF. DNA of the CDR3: TGTGCCAGCAGCTTGGGTCAGATCTATGGCTACACCTTC.

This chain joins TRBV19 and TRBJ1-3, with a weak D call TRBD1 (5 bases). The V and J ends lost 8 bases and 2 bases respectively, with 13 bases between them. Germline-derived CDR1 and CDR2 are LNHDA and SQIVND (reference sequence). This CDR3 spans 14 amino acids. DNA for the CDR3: TGTGCCAGTGTAAGGGCAGGGACTGGAAACACCATATATTTT. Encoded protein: CASVRAGTGNTIYF.

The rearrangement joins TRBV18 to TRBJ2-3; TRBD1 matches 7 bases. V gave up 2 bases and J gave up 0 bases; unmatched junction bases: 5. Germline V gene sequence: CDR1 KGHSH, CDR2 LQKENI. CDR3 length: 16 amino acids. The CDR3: CASSPVKGQSTDTQYF. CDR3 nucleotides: TGTGCCAGCTCACCAGTCAAGGGACAGAGCACAGATACGCAGTATTTT.

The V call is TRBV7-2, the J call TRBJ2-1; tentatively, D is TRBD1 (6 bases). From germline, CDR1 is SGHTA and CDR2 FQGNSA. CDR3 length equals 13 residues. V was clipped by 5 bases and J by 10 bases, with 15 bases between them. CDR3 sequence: CASSTQGFGEQFF. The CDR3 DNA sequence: TGTGCCAGCAGCACGCAGGGGTTCGGCGAGCAGTTCTTC. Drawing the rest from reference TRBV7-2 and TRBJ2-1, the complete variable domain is GAGVSQSPSNKVTEKGKDVELRCDPISGHTALYWYRQSLGQGLEFLIYFQGNSAPDKSGLPSDRFSAERTGGSVSTLTIQRTQQEDSAVYLCASSTQGFGEQFFGPGTRLTVL.

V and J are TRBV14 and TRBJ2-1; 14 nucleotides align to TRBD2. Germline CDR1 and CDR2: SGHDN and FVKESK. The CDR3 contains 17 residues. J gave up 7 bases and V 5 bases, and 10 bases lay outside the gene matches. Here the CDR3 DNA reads TGTGCCAGCAGCGCGTACATCGGACTAGCGGGGGGAAATGAGCAGTTCTTC. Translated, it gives CASSAYIGLAGGNEQFF. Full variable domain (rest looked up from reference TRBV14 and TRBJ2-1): EAGVTQFPSHSVIEKGQTVTLRCDPISGHDNLYWYRRVMGKEIKFLLHFVKESKQDESGMPNNRFLAERTGGTYSTLKVQPAELEDSGVYFCASSAYIGLAGGNEQFFGPGTRLTVL.

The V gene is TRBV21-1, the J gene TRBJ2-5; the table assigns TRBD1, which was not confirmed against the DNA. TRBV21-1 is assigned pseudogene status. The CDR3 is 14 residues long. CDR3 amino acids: CASKSTGADETQYF. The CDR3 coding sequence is TGTGCCAGCAAATCGACAGGGGCGGATGAGACCCAGTACTTC.

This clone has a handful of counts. CDR3 protein: CASSLHREPNEKLFF. The DNA for the CDR3 is TGTGCCAGCAGCTTACACAGGGAACCTAATGAAAAACTGTTTTTT. The rearrangement uses TRBV7-3 and TRBJ1-4; D is perhaps TRBD1 (6 bases). V was cut by 2 bases and J by 3 bases, with 10 bases left in between. The CDR3 has 15 residues. Germline CDR1 SGHTA, CDR2 FQGTGA.

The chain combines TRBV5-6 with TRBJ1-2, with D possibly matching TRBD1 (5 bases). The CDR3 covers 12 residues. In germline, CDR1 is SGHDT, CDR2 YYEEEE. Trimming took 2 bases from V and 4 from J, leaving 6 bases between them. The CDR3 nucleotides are TGTGCCAGCAGCTTTGACAGCTATGGCTACACCTTC. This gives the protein CASSFDSYGYTF.

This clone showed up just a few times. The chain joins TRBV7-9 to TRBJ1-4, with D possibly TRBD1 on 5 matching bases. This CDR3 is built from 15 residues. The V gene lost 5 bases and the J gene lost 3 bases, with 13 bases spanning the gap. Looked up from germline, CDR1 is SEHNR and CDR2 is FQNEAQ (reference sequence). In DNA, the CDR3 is TGTGCCAGCAGCCCTCGACAGAACTCTAATGAAAAACTGTTTTTT. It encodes CASSPRQNSNEKLFF.

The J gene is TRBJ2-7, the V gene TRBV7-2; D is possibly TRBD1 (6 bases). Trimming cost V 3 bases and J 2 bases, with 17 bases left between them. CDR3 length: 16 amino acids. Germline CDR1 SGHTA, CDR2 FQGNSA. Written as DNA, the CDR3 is TGTGCCAGCAGCTTCGGTCTAGGACAGAAAACCTACGAGCAGTACTTC. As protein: CASSFGLGQKTYEQYF. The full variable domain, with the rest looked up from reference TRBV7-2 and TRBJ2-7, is GAGVSQSPSNKVTEKGKDVELRCDPISGHTALYWYRQSLGQGLEFLIYFQGNSAPDKSGLPSDRFSAERTGGSVSTLTIQRTQQEDSAVYLCASSFGLGQKTYEQYFGPGTRLTVT.

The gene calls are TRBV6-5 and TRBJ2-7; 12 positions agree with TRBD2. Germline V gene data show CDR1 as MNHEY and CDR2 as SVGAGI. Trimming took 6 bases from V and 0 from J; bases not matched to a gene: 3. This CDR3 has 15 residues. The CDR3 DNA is TGTGCCAGCAGCCGGACTAGCGGGACCTCCTACGAGCAGTACTTC. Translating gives CASSRTSGTSYEQYF.

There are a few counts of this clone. The CDR3 here is CAISAGTSGGVSPFF. For the CDR3, the DNA is TGTGCCATCAGCGCCGGGACTAGCGGGGGGGTTTCTCCGTTCTTC. The J gene is TRBJ2-1, the V gene TRBV10-3; the match to TRBD2 covers 16 bases. Germline V gene lookup returns CDR1 ENHRY and CDR2 SYGVKD. Losses at the gene ends were 6 bases for V and 15 bases for J; bases not matched to a gene: 11. CDR3 length: 15 residues.

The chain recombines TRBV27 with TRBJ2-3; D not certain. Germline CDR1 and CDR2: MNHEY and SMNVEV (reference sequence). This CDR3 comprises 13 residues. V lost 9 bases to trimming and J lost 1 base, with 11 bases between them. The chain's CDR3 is CASLRKGTDTQYF. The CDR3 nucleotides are TGTGCCAGTCTACGTAAAGGCACAGATACGCAGTATTTT.